The rows below give T cell receptor beta chains drawn from one sample of a study of blood T cell repertoires in COVID-19. TCRdb's copy holds only in-frame clones and misses some; the assay was immunoSEQ multiplex PCR. The sample lists 360,000 or so clones, roughly 90% occurring once. Sequenced: PBMCs or T cells enriched from blood (not recorded which). These receptors all come from a woman in her 30s who had recovered from COVID-19. Both conserved end residues are part of each CDR3. The order of the fields is J gene, D gene, V gene, clone size, CDR3 length, CDR3 protein, CDR3 DNA. A D gene is named only where the DNA matches it firmly. Clone size, where shown, is once, few, many, or a class for clones that have expanded.

j_gene: TRBJ2-6; d_gene: TRBD1; v_gene: TRBV7-9; abundance: NA; len: 12; CDR3aa: CASRTGVNVLTF; CDR3nt: TGTGCCAGCAGGACAGGGGTCAACGTCCTGACTTTC
j_gene: TRBJ2-7; d_gene: TRBD2; v_gene: TRBV19; abundance: few; len: 15; CDR3aa: CASSIGSGEIYEQYF; CDR3nt: TGTGCCAGTAGTATAGGTAGCGGGGAGATTTACGAGCAGTACTTC
j_gene: TRBJ2-3; d_gene: TRBD2; v_gene: TRBV9; abundance: NA; len: 16; CDR3aa: CASSPSAAGGQDTQYF; CDR3nt: TGTGCCAGCAGCCCCTCAGCAGCGGGGGGGCAAGATACGCAGTATTTT
j_gene: TRBJ1-6; d_gene: TRBD1; v_gene: TRBV27; abundance: NA; len: 15; CDR3aa: CASSSGTDYNSPLHF; CDR3nt: TGTGCCAGCAGTTCCGGGACAGACTATAATTCACCCCTCCACTTT
j_gene: TRBJ1-5; d_gene: NA; v_gene: TRBV27; abundance: NA; len: 15; CDR3aa: CASRTRPGSNQPQHF; CDR3nt: TGTGCCAGCAGGACCCGACCGGGGAGCAATCAGCCCCAGCATTTT
j_gene: TRBJ2-7; d_gene: NA; v_gene: TRBV3-1/TRBV3-2; abundance: NA; len: 13; CDR3aa: CASSQRVGYEQYF; CDR3nt: TGTGCCAGCAGCCAGAGGGTAGGCTACGAGCAGTACTTC
j_gene: TRBJ1-2; d_gene: TRBD1; v_gene: TRBV2; abundance: few; len: 13; CDR3aa: CASRRDRGGEYTF; CDR3nt: TGTGCCAGCAGGAGGGACAGGGGCGGAGAGTACACCTTC
j_gene: TRBJ1-2; d_gene: NA; v_gene: TRBV6-5; abundance: once; len: 14; CDR3aa: CASSRTDTNYGYTF; CDR3nt: TGTGCCAGCAGTCGCACTGACACTAACTATGGCTACACCTTC
j_gene: TRBJ2-3; d_gene: TRBD2; v_gene: TRBV19; abundance: NA; len: 16; CDR3aa: CASSSTTSGGTDTQYF; CDR3nt: TGTGCCAGTAGTTCGACGACTAGCGGGGGCACAGATACGCAGTATTTT
j_gene: TRBJ2-1; d_gene: TRBD2; v_gene: TRBV9; abundance: NA; len: 17; CDR3aa: CASSAPGLAGPYNEQFF; CDR3nt: TGTGCCAGCAGCGCCCCGGGACTAGCGGGCCCTTACAATGAGCAGTTCTTC
j_gene: TRBJ1-1; d_gene: NA; v_gene: TRBV1; abundance: NA; len: 17; CDR3aa: CTSSQDSAGLMNTEAFF; CDR3nt: TGCACCAGCAGCCAAGATTCGGCAGGACTTATGAACACTGAAGCTTTCTTT
j_gene: TRBJ2-7; d_gene: NA; v_gene: TRBV7-9; abundance: NA; len: 12; CDR3aa: CASSLSSYEQYF; CDR3nt: TGTGCCAGCAGCTTGAGCTCCTACGAGCAGTACTTC
j_gene: TRBJ1-6; d_gene: TRBD1; v_gene: TRBV18; abundance: once; len: 14; CDR3aa: CASSPDRVSSPLHF; CDR3nt: TGTGCCAGCTCACCGGACAGGGTTTCGTCACCCCTCCACTTT
j_gene: TRBJ1-6; d_gene: NA; v_gene: TRBV11-2; abundance: few; len: 18; CDR3aa: CASSLAPILSSYNSPLHF; CDR3nt: TGTGCCAGCAGCTTAGCCCCTATATTGAGCTCCTATAATTCACCCCTCCACTTT
j_gene: TRBJ1-1; d_gene: TRBD1; v_gene: TRBV7-6; abundance: NA; len: 18; CDR3aa: CASNKYSGTGARDGEAFF; CDR3nt: TGTGCCAGCAACAAATATTCCGGGACAGGGGCCCGGGACGGTGAAGCTTTCTTT
j_gene: TRBJ2-7; d_gene: TRBD1; v_gene: TRBV12-3/TRBV12-4; abundance: NA; len: 13; CDR3aa: CASRDRGFNEQYF; CDR3nt: TGTGCCAGCAGGGACAGGGGGTTCAACGAGCAGTACTTC
j_gene: TRBJ2-1; d_gene: NA; v_gene: TRBV28; abundance: once; len: 11; CDR3aa: CASSLRGEQFF; CDR3nt: TGTGCCAGCAGTTTAAGGGGCGAGCAGTTCTTC
j_gene: TRBJ1-3; d_gene: NA; v_gene: TRBV27; abundance: once; len: 14; CDR3aa: CASSIDSSGNTIYF; CDR3nt: TGTGCCAGCAGTATAGACAGCTCTGGAAACACCATATATTTT
j_gene: TRBJ2-1; d_gene: TRBD2; v_gene: TRBV3-1/TRBV3-2; abundance: NA; len: 16; CDR3aa: CASSQGTSGGRGEQFF; CDR3nt: TGTGCCAGCAGCCAAGGGACTAGCGGGGGCCGAGGTGAGCAGTTCTTC
j_gene: TRBJ2-7; d_gene: TRBD2; v_gene: TRBV7-9; abundance: NA; len: 15; CDR3aa: CASSSRTSGSYEQYF; CDR3nt: TGTGCCAGCAGCTCACGGACTAGCGGGAGCTACGAGCAGTACTTC
j_gene: TRBJ1-4; d_gene: TRBD1; v_gene: TRBV27; abundance: NA; len: 15; CDR3aa: CASSLSGTGGEKLFF; CDR3nt: TGTGCCAGCAGTTTATCAGGGACAGGGGGCGAAAAACTGTTTTTT
j_gene: TRBJ2-7; d_gene: TRBD1; v_gene: TRBV19; abundance: once; len: 16; CDR3aa: CASSLSVGQGIYEQYF; CDR3nt: TGTGCCAGTAGTCTCTCGGTAGGACAGGGGATCTACGAGCAGTACTTC
j_gene: TRBJ2-1; d_gene: NA; v_gene: TRBV3-1/TRBV3-2; abundance: NA; len: 13; CDR3aa: CASSSRATNEQFF; CDR3nt: TGTGCCAGCAGCTCCAGGGCTACGAATGAGCAGTTCTTC
j_gene: TRBJ1-4; d_gene: TRBD1; v_gene: TRBV10-3; abundance: NA; len: 14; CDR3aa: CAITGRQGGEKLFF; CDR3nt: TGTGCCATCACCGGAAGACAGGGCGGGGAAAAACTGTTTTTT
j_gene: TRBJ1-2; d_gene: NA; v_gene: TRBV6-5; abundance: NA; len: 14; CDR3aa: CASSYPGAGFGYTF; CDR3nt: TGTGCCAGCAGTTACCCAGGAGCGGGCTTTGGCTACACCTTC
j_gene: TRBJ1-4; d_gene: TRBD1; v_gene: TRBV5-1; abundance: NA; len: 15; CDR3aa: CASSSGTVNNEKLFF; CDR3nt: TGCGCCAGCAGCTCCGGGACAGTAAATAATGAAAAACTGTTTTTT
j_gene: TRBJ1-1; d_gene: TRBD1; v_gene: TRBV7-2; abundance: NA; len: 12; CDR3aa: CASSLRTGFAFF; CDR3nt: TGTGCCAGCAGCTTAAGGACAGGGTTTGCTTTCTTT
j_gene: TRBJ2-3; d_gene: NA; v_gene: TRBV12-3/TRBV12-4; abundance: once; len: 13; CDR3aa: CASRPQGQDTQYF; CDR3nt: TGTGCCAGCAGACCACAGGGTCAAGATACGCAGTATTTT
j_gene: TRBJ1-6; d_gene: NA; v_gene: TRBV3-1/TRBV3-2; abundance: once; len: 14; CDR3aa: CASRGDGGNSPLHF; CDR3nt: TGTGCCAGCAGGGGTGACGGAGGGAATTCACCCCTCCACTTT
j_gene: TRBJ1-5; d_gene: NA; v_gene: TRBV7-2; abundance: NA; len: 14; CDR3aa: CASSSRGGNQPQHF; CDR3nt: TGTGCCAGCAGCTCCAGGGGAGGGAATCAGCCCCAGCATTTT
j_gene: TRBJ2-3; d_gene: TRBD2; v_gene: TRBV11-2; abundance: NA; len: 15; CDR3aa: CASSFAGGRTDTQYF; CDR3nt: TGTGCCAGCAGTTTTGCGGGGGGACGCACAGATACGCAGTATTTT
j_gene: TRBJ2-5; d_gene: TRBD2; v_gene: TRBV14; abundance: NA; len: 15; CDR3aa: CASSQPTSAQETQYF; CDR3nt: TGTGCCAGCAGCCAACCGACTAGCGCCCAAGAGACCCAGTACTTC
j_gene: TRBJ1-4; d_gene: NA; v_gene: TRBV5-4; abundance: NA; len: 15; CDR3aa: CASSSPGATHEKLFF; CDR3nt: TGTGCCAGCAGCTCTCCGGGAGCTACCCATGAAAAACTGTTTTTT
j_gene: TRBJ2-1; d_gene: NA; v_gene: TRBV3-1/TRBV3-2; abundance: NA; len: 17; CDR3aa: CASSQVGGQSSYNEQFF; CDR3nt: TGTGCCAGCAGCCAAGTAGGGGGACAAAGCTCCTACAATGAGCAGTTCTTC
j_gene: TRBJ2-1; d_gene: NA; v_gene: TRBV6-5; abundance: NA; len: 15; CDR3aa: CASSYTFRIDNEQFF; CDR3nt: TGTGCCAGCAGTTATACGTTCAGGATCGACAATGAGCAGTTCTTC
j_gene: TRBJ1-6; d_gene: NA; v_gene: TRBV16; abundance: NA; len: 13; CDR3aa: CASSQWEDSPLHF; CDR3nt: TGTGCCAGCAGCCAATGGGAGGATTCACCCCTCCACTTT
j_gene: TRBJ1-6; d_gene: NA; v_gene: TRBV5-1; abundance: NA; len: 16; CDR3aa: CASSLGGGAYNSPLHF; CDR3nt: TGCGCCAGCAGCTTGGGGGGGGGTGCCTATAATTCACCCCTCCACTTT
j_gene: TRBJ1-1; d_gene: TRBD1; v_gene: TRBV27; abundance: NA; len: 14; CDR3aa: CASSGDRGYTEAFF; CDR3nt: TGTGCCAGCAGCGGGGACAGGGGGTACACTGAAGCTTTCTTT
j_gene: TRBJ1-2; d_gene: NA; v_gene: TRBV2; abundance: NA; len: 13; CDR3aa: CASSPREFYGYTF; CDR3nt: TGTGCCAGCAGCCCCCGGGAGTTCTATGGCTACACCTTC
j_gene: TRBJ2-7; d_gene: TRBD1; v_gene: TRBV27; abundance: NA; len: 16; CDR3aa: CASSLSGTGDWYEQYF; CDR3nt: TGTGCCAGCAGTTTGTCCGGGACAGGGGACTGGTACGAGCAGTACTTC
j_gene: TRBJ1-1; d_gene: NA; v_gene: TRBV6-6; abundance: NA; len: 15; CDR3aa: CASTIAWDKNTEAFF; CDR3nt: TGTGCCAGCACCATAGCTTGGGACAAGAACACTGAAGCTTTCTTT
j_gene: TRBJ1-2; d_gene: NA; v_gene: TRBV28; abundance: once; len: 14; CDR3aa: CASSHRVLIYGYTF; CDR3nt: TGTGCCAGCAGTCACCGGGTCCTGATTTATGGCTACACCTTC
j_gene: TRBJ1-4; d_gene: NA; v_gene: TRBV9; abundance: NA; len: 15; CDR3aa: CASSPWGGSGEKLFF; CDR3nt: TGTGCCAGCAGCCCCTGGGGAGGTAGCGGAGAAAAACTGTTTTTT
j_gene: TRBJ2-1; d_gene: TRBD2; v_gene: TRBV7-7; abundance: NA; len: 17; CDR3aa: CASSLGRGGRSYNEQFF; CDR3nt: TGTGCTAGCAGCTTGGGGCGGGGGGGCCGATCCTACAATGAGCAGTTCTTC